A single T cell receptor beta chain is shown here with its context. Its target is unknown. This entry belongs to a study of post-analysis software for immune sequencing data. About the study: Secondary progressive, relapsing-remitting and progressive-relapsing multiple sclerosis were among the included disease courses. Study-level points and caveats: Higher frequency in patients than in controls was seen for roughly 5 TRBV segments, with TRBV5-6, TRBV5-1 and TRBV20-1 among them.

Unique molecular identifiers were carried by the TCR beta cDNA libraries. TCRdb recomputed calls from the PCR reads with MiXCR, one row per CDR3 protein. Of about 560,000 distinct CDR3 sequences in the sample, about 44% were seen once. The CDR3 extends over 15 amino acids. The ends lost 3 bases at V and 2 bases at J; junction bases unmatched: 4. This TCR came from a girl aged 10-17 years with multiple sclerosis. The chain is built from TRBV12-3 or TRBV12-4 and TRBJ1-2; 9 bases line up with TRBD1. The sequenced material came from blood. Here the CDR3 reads CASSFRDRGNYGYTF. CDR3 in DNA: TGTGCCAGCAGTTTTCGCGACAGGGGGAACTATGGCTACACCTTC.